This T cell receptor beta chain emerged from a study of blood T cell repertoires in COVID-19. Background on the study: Acute and convalescent COVID-19 samples came from the United States, Italy and Spain. In each case, the material was cDNA or gDNA derived from T cells, B-cell-depleted T cells, or PBMCs.

Trimming pared 0 bases from V and 8 bases from J, leaving 7 bases between. The V gene's germline CDR1 is MGHRA and CDR2 YSYEKL. There are 13 residues in the CDR3. As handled by the study authors: Cell counts per sample came from amplifying reference gene primers. The assay was immunoSEQ multiplex PCR, and TCRdb's table has in-frame clones only and misses some. D and trimming were read from the DNA, whereas the V and J calls and clone size are those reported in that table. The profile shows around 83,000 clones, roughly 84% of them singletons. The sample consisted of peripheral blood. V gene TRBV4-1 combines with J gene TRBJ1-4; no clear D gene. This clonotype originated in a woman between 70 and 85 years old with acute or convalescent COVID-19. The CDR3 reads CASSQDQAEKLFF. The CDR3 nucleotides are TGCGCCAGCAGCCAAGATCAAGCAGAAAAACTGTTTTTT.